The entry that follows covers one TCR beta chain sequence. No antigen is known for it. At one end the junction does not follow the germline gene, possibly because of a read error. Time point defined: newly diagnosed GD, antithyroid drugs for less than 3 months. PBMC-extracted RNA yielded the TCR library. The data originate from a study of regulatory T cells in long-lasting Graves disease. CDR3 regions were amplified by Arm-PCR using iRepertoire HTBI primers to build TCR beta libraries. TCRdb passed the multiplex PCR reads through MiXCR, listing each CDR3 protein once. The table lists roughly 400,000 distinct CDR3 sequences, 15% of them singletons. Findings of the study overall: Owing to a sample size that was small, accuracy may have been reduced. Exclusively peripheral blood, rather than thyroid tissue, was studied.

This sample also belongs to another study, concerning T cells in Graves' hyperthyroidism and ophthalmopathy.

This TCR came from a woman between 40 and 50 years old with Graves disease. The specimen was peripheral blood mononuclear cells (PBMCs), collected at new diagnosis, from a patient treated with antithyroid drugs.

The CDR3 here is CSAPVGGDEQLF. The CDR3 DNA follows: TGCAGTGCTCCAGTGGGGGGGGATGAGCAGCTCTTC. This rearrangement joins TRBV20-1 to TRBJ2-1, with 7 positions matching TRBD2. This CDR3 has 12 residues. The germline gives CDR1 DFQATT, CDR2 SNEGSKA (reference sequence).